A selection of T cell receptor beta chains follows, all from one sample in a study of CD8 T cells in ankylosing spondylitis. TCRdb reprocessed the 5' RACE reads via MiXCR and lists one record per CDR3 protein. Of approximately 25,000 distinct CDR3 sequences in the sample, approximately 16% were seen once. The sequenced material came from blood. The receptors shown here come from a male donor with ankylosing spondylitis or in good health (not recorded which). Each CDR3 is given with its conserved first and last residue. A D gene is named only where the DNA matches it firmly. Expanded clones are given a class, and other clones once, few, many or no size at all.

TRBJ2-1,TRBV20-1,few,TRBD2,TGCCGTGCTAGAGTACTAGCGGACTACAATGAGCAGTTCTTC,CRARVLADYNEQFF
TRBJ2-6,TRBV5-1,many,NA,TGCGCCAGCAGCTTGTCGTTCGGGGCTGGGGCCAACGTCCTGACTTTC,CASSLSFGAGANVLTF
TRBJ2-1,TRBV29-1,few,NA,TGCAGCGTTGAGCAGGTCAGGGGGGACAATGAGCAGTTCTTC,CSVEQVRGDNEQFF
TRBJ1-4,TRBV12-3/TRBV12-4,NA,NA,TGTGCCAGCGCGGGAGACCGCGGTGAAAAACTGTTTTTT,CASAGDRGEKLFF
TRBJ2-3,TRBV6-2/TRBV6-3,few,TRBD1,TGTGCCAGCGGCGCCTCGGGACAGTGGACAGATACGCAGTATTTT,CASGASGQWTDTQYF
TRBJ2-2,TRBV10-3,NA,NA,TGTGCCATCAGTGAGGTACCAGGGCGGGACACCGGGGAGCTGTTTTTT,CAISEVPGRDTGELFF
TRBJ2-7,TRBV7-2,NA,NA,TGTGCCAGCAGAGAGCGCCTAGGGGTCTACGAGCAGTACTTC,CASRERLGVYEQYF
TRBJ2-5,TRBV28,few,NA,TGTGCCAGCAGTCCCCTCCGCCAGATCCAAGAGACCCAGTACTTC,CASSPLRQIQETQYF
TRBJ1-1,TRBV7-9,many,TRBD1,TGTGCCAGCAGCCCCGGGACAGGGGGCGCCTGGGTCACTGAAGCTTTCTTT,CASSPGTGGAWVTEAFF
TRBJ2-3,TRBV11-2,many,TRBD2,TGTGCCAGCAGCTTAGGACTAGCGGCATCCAGAACAGATACGCAGTATTTT,CASSLGLAASRTDTQYF
TRBJ1-3,TRBV11-2,few,NA,TGTGCCAGCAGCTTAGCGGGGGCTGGAAACACCATATATTTT,CASSLAGAGNTIYF
TRBJ2-4,TRBV5-6,NA,NA,TGTGCCAGCAGCTTGGAGGACAGAATAGCCAAAAACATTCAGTACTTC,CASSLEDRIAKNIQYF
TRBJ2-3,TRBV20-1,many,TRBD2,TGCAGTGCTAGCGGACCCGGGACTAGTACAGATACGCAGTATTTT,CSASGPGTSTDTQYF
TRBJ2-1,TRBV7-2,NA,TRBD2,TGTGCCAGCAGCTTAGTGGGTAGCGGGAGCTCCTACAATGAGCAGTTCTTC,CASSLVGSGSSYNEQFF
TRBJ2-5,TRBV5-1,many,NA,TGCGCCAGCAGCTTCTATCCAGCCCAACAAGAGACCCAGTACTTC,CASSFYPAQQETQYF
TRBJ2-1,TRBV28,many,TRBD1,TGTGCCAGCAGACTAGGACAGGGCTTGAGTGAGCAGTTCTTC,CASRLGQGLSEQFF
TRBJ2-7,TRBV29-1,NA,TRBD1,TGCAGCGTTGTACAACCGGGACAGATATACGAGCAGTACTTC,CSVVQPGQIYEQYF
TRBJ2-5,TRBV2,NA,NA,TGTGCCAGCAGTGAAACTTCCAGGGGGACCCAGTACTTC,CASSETSRGTQYF
TRBJ2-4,TRBV12-3/TRBV12-4,few,NA,TGTGCCAGCAGTTTTCGCAGGGGCAAAAACATTCAGTACTTC,CASSFRRGKNIQYF
TRBJ2-4,TRBV6-5,NA,NA,TGTGCCAGCAGTCCCGGGAGAAGGGAAAACATTCAGTACTTC,CASSPGRRENIQYF
TRBJ2-3,TRBV6-6,NA,NA,TGTGCCCGCAGTTACAAAGACACAGATACGCAGTATTTT,CARSYKDTDTQYF
TRBJ2-5,TRBV12-3/TRBV12-4,many,NA,TGTGCCAGCAGTTTCCCCCCGGGGGAGACCCAGTACTTC,CASSFPPGETQYF
TRBJ1-1,TRBV12-3/TRBV12-4,few,TRBD1,TGTGCCAGCACCTCGGACAGGCCTGAAGCTTTCTTT,CASTSDRPEAFF
TRBJ2-3,TRBV20-1,few,NA,TGCAGTGCTAGAGATCTTGCGGGGACTCAAAATACGCAGTATTTT,CSARDLAGTQNTQYF
TRBJ2-7,TRBV12-3/TRBV12-4,few,TRBD2,TGTGCCAGCAAAAAAGGGGAGGGAGAGATGTACGAGCAGTACTTC,CASKKGEGEMYEQYF
TRBJ2-1,TRBV5-1,few,TRBD1,TGCGCCAGCAGCTTTATGGTAGGGGGCGAGCAGTTCTTC,CASSFMVGGEQFF
TRBJ2-4,TRBV5-8,few,NA,TGTGCCAGCAGCCGGCGTGCGAATTGGGACATTCAGTACTTC,CASSRRANWDIQYF
TRBJ2-7,TRBV28,many,NA,TGTGCCAGCTCGACAGCCGCAGAAACAAGGGTGCAGTACTTC,CASSTAAETRVQYF
TRBJ2-3,TRBV4-2,few,TRBD2,TGTGCCAGCAGCCAAGCCCGGACTAGCGGAAGCACAGATACGCAGTATTTT,CASSQARTSGSTDTQYF
TRBJ2-1,TRBV29-1,few,TRBD2,TGCAGCGTTGAGTTACTAGCGGCATACAATGAGCAGTTCTTC,CSVELLAAYNEQFF
TRBJ1-5,TRBV12-3/TRBV12-4,many,TRBD1,TGTGCCAGCAAAGGGACAGGGGGAGGTCAGCCCCAGCATTTT,CASKGTGGGQPQHF
TRBJ2-2,TRBV27,few,NA,TGTGCCAGCAGTGTCGAATGGGAAACCGGGGAGCTGTTTTTT,CASSVEWETGELFF